Shown below are 26 T cell receptor beta chains from a single sample sequenced in a study of blood T cell repertoires in COVID-19. Using immunoSEQ multiplex PCR, the repertoire was profiled, and TCRdb retains in-frame clones only, with some absent. The sample includes 35,000 to 50,000 clones, approximately 88% of them seen just once. The specimen sequenced was peripheral blood. The receptors come from a man aged 45-65 years with active or convalescent COVID-19.

V is TRBV13 and J is TRBJ2-7; D is possibly TRBD2 (6 bases). The germline V gene encodes CDR1 PRHDT and CDR2 FYEKMQ (reference sequence). This CDR3 has 13 amino acids. Trimming removed 5 bases from V and 5 bases from J, with 13 bases in between. CDR3 nucleotide sequence: TGTGCCAGCAGCCCGCGGAGGGAGGACGAGCAGTACTTC. Its translation: CASSPRREDEQYF.

V usage is TRBV6-5 and J usage is TRBJ2-1; 9 bases line up with TRBD2. CDR1 and CDR2 from the germline V gene are MNHEY and SVGAGI. This CDR3 is built from 15 residues. Germline trimming cut 8 bases from V and 7 bases from J; bases unmatched to any gene: 12. CDR3 sequence (DNA): TGTGCCAGCCGATCAGGGGCGGGGGGGCGTAATGAGCAGTTCTTC. It is translated as CASRSGAGGRNEQFF.

This clone was observed a single time. This chain links TRBV18 with TRBJ2-1; weak D call: TRBD2 (6 bases). The CDR3 totals 14 residues. Germline V lookup: CDR1 KGHSH, CDR2 LQKENI. Trimming took 2 bases from V and 8 from J, leaving 13 bases between them. The CDR3 region is CASSPGLSGDEQFF. The CDR3, as DNA: TGTGCCAGCTCACCAGGACTATCTGGGGATGAGCAGTTCTTC.

J is TRBJ2-2 and V is TRBV19; 8 bases align to TRBD1. This CDR3 comprises 15 residues. V gave up 7 bases and J gave up 3 bases; unmatched junction bases: 7. Looked up from germline, CDR1 is LNHDA and CDR2 is SQIVND (reference sequence). CDR3: CASTPSDRDTGELFF. Written as DNA, the CDR3 is TGTGCCAGTACCCCCTCGGACAGGGACACCGGGGAGCTGTTTTTT.

The genes are TRBV2 and TRBJ2-7; 7 nucleotides match TRBD1. Germline lookup yields CDR1 SNHLY and CDR2 FYNNEI. Trimming removed 8 bases from V and 0 bases from J; junction bases left unmatched: 7. CDR3 length: 14 amino acids. The CDR3 nucleotides are TGTGCCAGCGTCGGTCAGGGGGTCTCCTACGAGCAGTACTTC. Translated: CASVGQGVSYEQYF.

Sample share makes this clone medium-sized. V is TRBV6-5 and J is TRBJ1-1; tentative D call: TRBD1 (6 bases). CDR1 is MNHEY, CDR2 SVGAGI, per germline. The ends were cut back, 6 bases at V and 3 bases at J, with 11 bases in the middle. CDR3 length: 13 amino acids. CDR3 DNA sequence: TGTGCCAGCAGCAAGCAGGGGCACACTGAAGCTTTCTTT. Translated, it gives CASSKQGHTEAFF.

The V call is TRBV30, the J call TRBJ1-1; D gene ambiguous. Germline V gives CDR1 GTSNPN, CDR2 SVGIG (reference sequence). The CDR3 is 13 residues long. V lost 6 bases and J lost 5, with 16 bases in between. The DNA of the CDR3 is TGTGCCTGTACTAGACCCAGAAGGACTGAAGCTTTCTTT. Translated: CACTRPRRTEAFF. Combining the CDR3 with reference TRBV30 and TRBJ1-1 gives the whole variable domain SQTIHQWPATLVQPVGSPLSLECTVEGTSNPNLYWYRQAAGRGLQLLFYSVGIGQISSEVPQNLSASRPQDRQFILSSKKLLLSDSGFYLCACTRPRRTEAFFGQGTRLTVV.

The chain has TRBV7-2 and TRBJ2-6; tentative D call: TRBD2 (6 bases). Germline V gene sequence: CDR1 SGHTA, CDR2 FQGNSA. V lost 5 bases to trimming and J lost 0 bases, with 17 bases between them. This CDR3 contains 18 residues. CDR3 protein: CASSPAYAGSSGANVLTF. CDR3 bases: TGTGCCAGCAGCCCCGCCTACGCCGGGAGCTCTGGGGCCAACGTCCTGACTTTC. Full variable domain (missing parts from reference TRBV7-2 and TRBJ2-6): GAGVSQSPSNKVTEKGKDVELRCDPISGHTALYWYRQSLGQGLEFLIYFQGNSAPDKSGLPSDRFSAERTGGSVSTLTIQRTQQEDSAVYLCASSPAYAGSSGANVLTFGAGSRLTVL.

The J gene is TRBJ1-1, the V gene TRBV5-6; D is unresolved. V shed 0 bases and J shed 6 bases, with 15 bases lying between them. The germline V gene has CDR1 SGHDT and CDR2 YYEEEE. CDR3 length: 15 amino acids. Here the CDR3 DNA reads TGTGCCAGCAGCTTGGCGGGAGTCTACACATCTGAAGCTTTCTTT. This translates into CASSLAGVYTSEAFF.

This sequence joins TRBV5-5 and TRBJ2-1; D might be TRBD2 (5 bases). The CDR3 is 13 residues long. The germline V gene encodes CDR1 SGHKS and CDR2 YYEKEE (reference sequence). V was trimmed by 4 bases and J by 6 bases, leaving 11 bases between them. The CDR3 coding sequence is TGTGCCAGCAGCCCCACTAGTTTCAATGAGCAGTTCTTC. This translates into CASSPTSFNEQFF. Full variable domain (rest looked up from reference TRBV5-5 and TRBJ2-1): DAGVTQSPTHLIKTRGQQVTLRCSPISGHKSVSWYQQVLGQGPQFIFQYYEKEERGRGNFPDRFSARQFPNYSSELNVNALLLGDSALYLCASSPTSFNEQFFGPGTRLTVL.

The J gene is TRBJ2-3, the V gene TRBV18; a weak D match, TRBD2 (7 bases). V dropped 11 bases and J dropped 1 base, with 19 bases sitting between them. The CDR3 contains 15 residues. Germline V gene data show CDR1 as KGHSH and CDR2 as LQKENI. CDR3 protein: CAGQPGGEGTDTQYF. Written as DNA, the CDR3 is TGTGCCGGTCAACCGGGGGGCGAGGGCACAGATACGCAGTATTTT.

V usage is TRBV7-8 and J usage is TRBJ1-2, with a possible D match to TRBD1 (6 bases). The germline gives CDR1 SGHVS, CDR2 FQNEAQ. The CDR3 totals 13 residues. V shed 10 bases and J shed 2 bases, with 14 bases lying between them. CDR3 loop: CATSGGRNYGYTF. The CDR3 bases are TGTGCCACCTCGGGGGGGCGCAACTATGGCTACACCTTC.

The V gene is TRBV10-1, the J gene TRBJ2-2; weak D call: TRBD2 (5 bases). The CDR3 totals 14 residues. The V gene's germline CDR1 is WNHNN and CDR2 SYGVQD (reference sequence). The V and J ends lost 4 bases and 4 bases respectively, with 10 bases between them. CDR3 protein: CASSALAGTGELFF. The DNA for the CDR3 is TGCGCCAGCAGTGCGCTAGCCGGCACCGGGGAGCTGTTTTTT.

This chain joins TRBV6-5 and TRBJ2-6; 7 nucleotides line up with TRBD2. Germline trimming cut 6 bases from V and 0 bases from J; bases unmatched to any gene: 2. There are 15 residues in the CDR3. Germline CDR1 is MNHEY and CDR2 is SVGAGI. The CDR3 DNA follows: TGTGCCAGCAGGGGAGGGCACTCTGGGGCCAACGTCCTGACTTTC. Protein product: CASRGGHSGANVLTF.

The rearrangement joins TRBV4-1 to TRBJ2-2; 11 bases agree with TRBD2. V lost 5 bases and J lost 7; bases outside the gene matches: 6. The CDR3 is 15 amino acids. CDR1 and CDR2 (germline): MGHRA, YSYEKL. This CDR3 is CASSSRTSGFGELFF. In nucleotides, the CDR3 is TGCGCCAGCAGCTCACGGACTAGCGGGTTCGGGGAGCTGTTTTTT.

This sequence joins TRBV10-2 and TRBJ1-4, with 7 bases identical to TRBD1. Germline values: CDR1 WSHSY, CDR2 SAAADI. The CDR3 is 17 amino acids. Losses at the gene ends were 6 bases for V and 4 bases for J; bases not matched to a gene: 14. In nucleotides, the CDR3 is TGCGCCAGCAGCCGACCTATACAGGGGCCACGTAATGAAAAACTGTTTTTT. Protein product: CASSRPIQGPRNEKLFF.

The rearrangement links TRBV27 to TRBJ1-5; 7 nucleotides line up with TRBD1. J was trimmed by 7 bases and V by 6 bases; bases with no gene match: 3. The germline V gene has CDR1 MNHEY and CDR2 SMNVEV (reference sequence). The CDR3 runs to 12 residues. The CDR3 DNA reads TGTGCCAGCAGACGAGGGGGCCAGCCCCAGCATTTT. Residues: CASRRGGQPQHF.

This chain uses TRBV5-1 with TRBJ2-7; weak D call: TRBD1 (5 bases). Germline V CDR1 and CDR2: SGHRS, YFSETQ. The CDR3 spans 14 residues. Trimming removed 3 bases at V and 3 bases at J, with 13 bases between. The CDR3 loop reads CASSSSQGIYEQYF. The CDR3 coding sequence is TGCGCCAGCAGCTCATCCCAGGGTATCTACGAGCAGTACTTC.

The chain is built from TRBV5-6 and TRBJ1-3, with D tentatively TRBD1 (6 bases). CDR3 length: 17 amino acids. The V gene lost 4 bases and the J gene lost 0 bases, with 17 bases spanning the gap. Germline lookup yields CDR1 SGHDT and CDR2 YYEEEE. The CDR3 is CASSAPWGGLSGNTIYF. The CDR3, as DNA: TGTGCCAGCAGCGCCCCTTGGGGGGGCCTCTCTGGAAACACCATATATTTT. The full variable domain, in which reference TRBV5-6 and TRBJ1-3 provide the parts outside the CDR3, is DAGVTQSPTHLIKTRGQQVTLRCSPKSGHDTVSWYQQALGQGPQFIFQYYEEEERQRGNFPDRFSGHQFPNYSSELNVNALLLGDSALYLCASSAPWGGLSGNTIYFGEGSWLTVV.

V is TRBV6-5 and J is TRBJ1-3; D is undetermined. The germline V gene encodes CDR1 MNHEY and CDR2 SVGAGI. The CDR3 runs 14 residues. V lost 5 bases to trimming and J lost 4 bases, with 12 bases between them. The CDR3 sequence: CASSQTVPGNTIYF. CDR3 nucleotide sequence: TGTGCCAGCAGTCAAACGGTCCCCGGAAACACCATATATTTT.

This clone was picked up one time. The chain is built from TRBV18 and TRBJ1-1; 7 bases fit TRBD1. CDR1 is KGHSH and CDR2 is LQKENI in the germline V gene. V gave up 3 bases and J gave up 6 bases; unmatched junction bases: 10. The CDR3 has 15 residues. DNA of the CDR3: TGTGCCAGCTCACCCATTCGACAGGGACCGCCTGAAGCTTTCTTT. Its protein is CASSPIRQGPPEAFF.

V usage is TRBV6-6 and J usage is TRBJ1-2, with 8 bases lining up with TRBD1. The germline CDR1 and CDR2 sequences are MNHNY and SVGAGI (reference sequence). This CDR3 is 13 amino acids long. Trimming at V came to 11 bases and at J to 0 bases, leaving 5 bases not matched to a gene. The CDR3 here is CACETGANYGYTF. The CDR3 DNA reads TGTGCCTGTGAGACAGGGGCTAACTATGGCTACACCTTC.

V gene TRBV12-3 or TRBV12-4 combines with J gene TRBJ2-5; 14 bases match TRBD2. The CDR3 has 13 amino acids. The V gene end was trimmed by 5 bases and the J gene end by 8 bases; junction bases not matched to a gene: 1. For the CDR3, the DNA is TGTGCCAGCAGTGGACTAGCGGGGGGTACCCAGTACTTC. It specifies CASSGLAGGTQYF.

The chain is built from TRBV9 and TRBJ2-5; 9 nucleotides agree with TRBD2. Germline V lookup: CDR1 SGDLS, CDR2 YYNGEE. V was clipped by 3 bases and J by 5 bases; unmatched bases: 8. This CDR3 has 15 amino acids. The CDR3 sequence: CASSAPSGAGETQYF. CDR3 nucleotide sequence: TGTGCCAGCAGCGCACCTAGCGGGGCGGGGGAGACCCAGTACTTC.

The chain is built from TRBV3-1 (or the pseudogene TRBV3-2) and TRBJ1-4, with D hard to call. V shed 0 bases and J shed 8 bases, with 10 bases lying between them. The CDR3 runs 14 residues. Germline V lookup: CDR1 LGHDT, CDR2 YNNKEL (reference sequence). The CDR3 sequence: CASSQEASGEKLFF. The CDR3 DNA sequence: TGTGCCAGCAGCCAAGAAGCATCGGGGGAAAAACTGTTTTTT.

The V call is TRBV9, the J call TRBJ1-2; D is perhaps TRBD1 (5 bases). The CDR3 spans 16 residues. V was cut by 3 bases and J by 2 bases, with 17 bases left in between. Germline V gene sequence: CDR1 SGDLS, CDR2 YYNGEE. CDR3 in DNA: TGTGCCAGCAGCGACGAAGACGGACAACCGAACTATGGCTACACCTTC. Translated, it gives CASSDEDGQPNYGYTF.